These T cell receptor beta chains were read from a single sample in a study of blood T cells in healthy people across ages. Each CDR3 protein gets one entry after TCRdb re-called the 5' RACE reads with MiXCR. The table shows approximately 1.5 million distinct CDR3 sequences, with roughly 30% occurring only once. Sequencing was done on a sample of blood. The receptors derive from a woman between 25 and 40 years old in good health. The CDR3 runs from the conserved cysteine through the conserved F or W. Fields, in order: V gene, clone size, D gene, J gene, CDR3 length, CDR3 DNA, CDR3 protein. D genes are given only for firm matches. Clone size is not always given. Where it is, it says once, few, many or a class for expanded clones.

TRBV7-3,.,TRBD2,TRBJ2-7,17,TGTGCCAGCAGCTTAGTGGCTAGCGGTACTTACTCCTACGAGCAGTACTTC,CASSLVASGTYSYEQYF
TRBV12-3/TRBV12-4,.,.,TRBJ1-1,14,TGTGCCAGCCGAAGCGTGGGACTGAACACTGAAGCTTTCTTT,CASRSVGLNTEAFF
TRBV4-1,.,.,TRBJ1-2,12,TGCGCCAGCAGCTTCCTTTCCGGTGGCTACACCTTC,CASSFLSGGYTF
TRBV7-8,.,.,TRBJ1-5,18,TGTGCCAGCAGCTTAGCGCCCCGCGGTGGACTTAAGGATCAGCCCCAGCATTTT,CASSLAPRGGLKDQPQHF
TRBV20-1,few,.,TRBJ1-5,15,TGCAGTGCTAGAGATTTCCAACAGATCAATCAGCCCCAGCATTTT,CSARDFQQINQPQHF
TRBV11-2,.,.,TRBJ2-3,19,TGTGCCAGCAGCTCTAAAAGGGCTCGCTGGATTTCCAGCACAGATACGCAGTATTTT,CASSSKRARWISSTDTQYF
TRBV9,.,.,TRBJ1-2,15,TGTGCCAGCAGTGCAGGGCCCGGGCTCAACTATGGCTACACCTTC,CASSAGPGLNYGYTF
TRBV27,.,TRBD2,TRBJ2-3,15,TGTGCCAGCAACCATCTAGCGGGGGGCCCCGATACGCAGTATTTT,CASNHLAGGPDTQYF
TRBV28,.,.,TRBJ2-7,12,TGTGCCAGCACGGACGGACCCTACGAGCAGTACTTC,CASTDGPYEQYF
TRBV28,few,.,TRBJ2-5,14,TGTGCCAGCAGTCAACAGGGTCCTGGGGAGACCCAGTACTTC,CASSQQGPGETQYF
TRBV29-1,.,.,TRBJ2-2,11,TGCAGCGTTGAAGTGGTCGGGGAGCTGTTTTTT,CSVEVVGELFF
TRBV7-2,many,.,TRBJ2-3,14,TGTGCCAGCAGCTTAGGGCAGCCCACAGATACGCAGTATTTT,CASSLGQPTDTQYF
TRBV7-9,many,.,TRBJ1-1,14,TGTGCCAGCAGCCCTGGACATCTGAACACTGAAGCTTTCTTT,CASSPGHLNTEAFF
TRBV28,few,.,TRBJ1-2,11,TGTGCCAGCGGAATTAACTATGGCTACACCTTC,CASGINYGYTF
TRBV29-1,.,.,TRBJ1-2,13,TGCAGCGTTGCAGGGGACTTGGGCGATGGCTACACCTTC,CSVAGDLGDGYTF
TRBV6-1,.,TRBD1,TRBJ1-1,18,TGTGCCTGCAGTCCCTCCCTCGGACAGGGCGGCGGGATTACTGAAGCTTTCTTT,CACSPSLGQGGGITEAFF
TRBV28,few,TRBD2,TRBJ2-3,17,TGTGCCAGCAGTTTCCCTCGGACTAGCGGGGGAGCAGATACGCAGTATTTT,CASSFPRTSGGADTQYF
TRBV27,.,TRBD1,TRBJ2-3,14,TGTGCCAGCAGGTGGACAGGATCCGGGGATACGCAGTATTTT,CASRWTGSGDTQYF
TRBV9,.,TRBD1,TRBJ2-3,16,TGTGCCAGCAGCGAACGGGACAGTAAGAGCACAGATACGCAGTATTTT,CASSERDSKSTDTQYF
TRBV12-3/TRBV12-4,.,.,TRBJ1-2,15,TGTGCCAGCAGTTTAGAATTATTGGCAGTTGATGGCTACACCTTC,CASSLELLAVDGYTF
TRBV12-3/TRBV12-4,.,.,TRBJ1-2,12,TGTGCCAGCAGTTTAGACCTTAAAGGCTACACCTTC,CASSLDLKGYTF
TRBV4-2,.,TRBD2,TRBJ2-5,16,TGTGCCAGCAACCAAGAATCTGGGCGGGGAGGGGAGACCCAGTACTTC,CASNQESGRGGETQYF
TRBV2,.,.,TRBJ1-1,14,TGTGCCAGCAGTGAAGGGGCCAGGGTTACTGAAGCTTTCTTT,CASSEGARVTEAFF
TRBV10-2,few,.,TRBJ1-2,14,TGCGCCAGCAGTGAGTTGGGACCCAACTATGGCTACACCTTC,CASSELGPNYGYTF
TRBV20-1,.,TRBD2,TRBJ2-7,13,TGCAGTGCTAGTAGCGGGGCGCCCTACGAGCAGTACTTC,CSASSGAPYEQYF
TRBV20-1,.,.,TRBJ2-3,14,TGCAGTGCTAGTGAACAGGGATTTCCAGATACGCAGTATTTT,CSASEQGFPDTQYF
TRBV4-1,.,.,TRBJ1-4,15,TGCACCAGCAGCCGTACTGGGACCGGTAATGAAAAACTGTTTTTT,CTSSRTGTGNEKLFF
TRBV4-1,.,TRBD1,TRBJ1-3,16,TGCGCCAGCAGCCGCGGGACAGGTTACTCTGGAAACACCATATATTTT,CASSRGTGYSGNTIYF
TRBV20-1,few,.,TRBJ2-7,13,TGCAGTGCTAGAGGTAGCGGAAACTACGAGCAGTACTTC,CSARGSGNYEQYF
TRBV7-2,few,.,TRBJ1-2,13,TGTGCCAGCAGCTTGAAGGTTAACTATGGCTACACCTTC,CASSLKVNYGYTF
TRBV9,few,.,TRBJ1-5,15,TGTGCCAGCAGCGCCGGGGGATCTAGCAATCAGCCCCAGCATTTT,CASSAGGSSNQPQHF
TRBV25-1,few,.,TRBJ2-3,15,TGTGCCAGCAGTAATCAGGGGTTTGGCACAGATACGCAGTATTTT,CASSNQGFGTDTQYF
TRBV6-1,few,TRBD1,TRBJ2-6,16,TGTGCCATACCCGGGACAGCCTCCTCTGGGGCCAACGTCCTGACTTTC,CAIPGTASSGANVLTF
TRBV20-1,few,.,TRBJ1-5,15,TGCAGTGTCTGGCGCATCCCCTATAGCAATCAGCCCCAGCATTTT,CSVWRIPYSNQPQHF
TRBV27,.,TRBD1,TRBJ2-7,14,TGTGCCAGCAGTTTACGGACAGGGTTGTACGAGCAGTACTTC,CASSLRTGLYEQYF
TRBV20-1,few,TRBD2,TRBJ2-7,17,TGCAGTGCTAGACGGACTAGCGGGAAAAGGGTCGGTGAGAAGCAGTACTTC,CSARRTSGKRVGEKQYF
TRBV6-5,.,.,TRBJ2-5,17,TGTGCCAGCAGTTACCTTGACAAACTCCCGAACCTGGAGACCCAGTACTTC,CASSYLDKLPNLETQYF
TRBV13,.,.,TRBJ2-1,13,TGTGCCAGCAGCTTACGGTCCTGCAATGAGCAGTTCTTC,CASSLRSCNEQFF
TRBV29-1,many,.,TRBJ2-7,14,TGCAGCGTTGAAGTCCTGACAGTAGACTACGAGCAGTACTTC,CSVEVLTVDYEQYF
TRBV7-8,.,TRBD1,TRBJ2-1,11,TGTGCCAGCAGCTTAGAGGGGGCGCAGTTCTTC,CASSLEGAQFF
TRBV6-6,.,TRBD2,TRBJ2-2,17,TGTGCCAGCAGTTACTTAACTAGCGGGAGGTACACCGGGGAGCTGTTTTTT,CASSYLTSGRYTGELFF
TRBV11-2,many,.,TRBJ2-7,16,TGTGCCAGCAGCTTAGCTGGCGGAGGTCCCTACTACGAGCAGTACTTC,CASSLAGGGPYYEQYF
TRBV4-1,many,.,TRBJ2-7,13,TGCGCCAGCAGCTCTAGGTTGGAGGGCGAGCAGTACTTC,CASSSRLEGEQYF
TRBV5-6,.,.,TRBJ2-3,18,TGTGCCAGCAGCTTGGCCTTGGGGACTCCAAATATCACAGATACGCAGTATTTT,CASSLALGTPNITDTQYF
TRBV11-2,few,.,TRBJ2-3,11,TGTGCCAGCACCGGGTCGGATACGCAGTATTTT,CASTGSDTQYF
TRBV10-3,few,.,TRBJ1-5,13,TGTGCCATCAGTGAGTCGCGGAATCAGCCCCAGCATTTT,CAISESRNQPQHF
TRBV4-1,.,.,TRBJ2-1,14,TGCGCCAGCAGCGAATCGCCTTCGCGGAATGAGCAGTTCTTC,CASSESPSRNEQFF
TRBV28,few,.,TRBJ2-7,16,TGTGCCAGCAGTTTCGCAGGCGGACTGAGCTCCTACGAGCAGTACTTC,CASSFAGGLSSYEQYF
TRBV4-1,few,.,TRBJ2-7,14,TGCGCCAGCAGAAACTGGGCAGATTCCTACGAGCAGTACTTC,CASRNWADSYEQYF
TRBV20-1,once,TRBD2,TRBJ2-1,15,TGCAGTGCTACGTTTACTAGCGGGCCTAACAATGAGCAGTTCTTC,CSATFTSGPNNEQFF
TRBV20-1,many,TRBD1,TRBJ2-1,14,TGCAGTGCTAACGGACAGGGGGCTATCAATGAGCAGTTCTTC,CSANGQGAINEQFF
TRBV4-1,.,.,TRBJ2-5,16,TGCGCCAGCAGCCCAGGGGGTAGCGGGAACCAAGAGACCCAGTACTTC,CASSPGGSGNQETQYF
TRBV11-2,.,.,TRBJ2-3,12,TGTGCCGGCAGTTCCAGCACAGATACGCAGTATTTT,CAGSSSTDTQYF
TRBV12-5,.,TRBD2,TRBJ2-3,15,TGTGCTAGTGGAGGCGGAGAGCGGGGGGAAGCGACGCAGTATTTT,CASGGGERGEATQYF
TRBV6-1,once,.,TRBJ2-5,19,TGTGCCACCCTAAAGGGGGCGCCGGCTAGCGGGCCCCTCGGGGAGACCCAGTACTTC,CATLKGAPASGPLGETQYF
TRBV30,.,.,TRBJ1-4,12,TGTGCCTGGAGTGGACAGGCGGAAAAACTGTTTTTT,CAWSGQAEKLFF
TRBV20-1,.,.,TRBJ1-5,13,TGCAGTGCTACCGGACACGGCAATCAGCCCCAGCATTTT,CSATGHGNQPQHF
TRBV27,.,.,TRBJ1-2,14,TGTGCCAGCAGTTTGGGTACAGAGTCCTCTGGCTACACCTTC,CASSLGTESSGYTF